This T cell receptor beta chain came from a study of identical twins. Study-level points and caveats: Findings depended on cross-sectional statistics rather than tracking the same donors. Shared out-of-frame alpha sequences (those common to twins) showed excess low generation probability. Possibly, invariant MAIT and iNKT cells partly confounded zero-insertion analyses. In cord blood, abundant beta clonotypes had fewer insertions; memory showed no trend.

The CDR3 contains 13 residues. The V and J ends lost 5 bases and 5 bases respectively, with 12 bases between them. One entry per CDR3 protein, called by TCRdb with MiXCR from the 5' RACE reads. The table shows about 490,000 distinct CDR3 sequences, with nearly 15% occurring only once. Comment on this clonotype: The target antigen is unknown.

In addition, the sample was reused for a study of yellow fever vaccine responses in identical twins.

The sequence derives from a woman in her late teens or twenties in good health. Sequencing input: CD4+ T cells sorted from blood. The rearrangement links TRBV12-3 or TRBV12-4 to TRBJ1-2; weak D call: TRBD1 (6 bases). The CDR3 sequence: CASSPRDTYGYTF. The CDR3 DNA is TGTGCCAGCAGTCCCCGGGACACTTATGGCTACACCTTC.